Listed below are T cell receptor beta chains from one sample, sequenced in a study of PD-1 blockade in classical Hodgkin lymphoma. The table came from immunoSEQ multiplex PCR; TCRdb's copy has only in-frame clones and leaves some out. The sample consists of about 41,000 clones, 55% to 70% of them appearing once. The starting material was peripheral blood mononuclear cells (PBMCs), obtained before the fourth cycle of nivolumab. All receptors derive from a human donor with classical Hodgkin lymphoma. Each CDR3 is given with its conserved first and last residue. Fields, in order: V gene, D gene, CDR3 protein. A D gene is named only where the DNA matches it firmly.

TRBV5-1,TRBD1,CASSGSGTGFDEQFF
TRBV29-1,.,CSVITGYTEAFF
TRBV6-5,TRBD1,CASSYSLTDRVETQYF
TRBV27,.,CASSLYGGDYEQYF
TRBV30,.,CAWSANSPLHF
TRBV6-6,.,CASSYSQGPSNYGYTF
TRBV6-5,TRBD1,CASSRDRWSNQPQHF
TRBV6-5,.,CASSLTGVNTEAFF
TRBV18,TRBD1,CASSPDRGVVQPQHF
TRBV5-6,TRBD1,CASSAGQGQPQHF
TRBV5-4,TRBD2,CASSSRTSGAAGQFF
TRBV20-1,.,CSAPVTDTQYF
TRBV28,.,CASRTGGYGYTF
TRBV13,TRBD2,CASSRGGFTDTQYF
TRBV10-3,.,CAINPGQPFTDTQYF
TRBV6-5,.,CASSSRRVFGEKLFF
TRBV27,.,CASSLYRRETQYF
TRBV19,TRBD1,CASKKDRVTTNEKLFF
TRBV13,TRBD1,CASSSGQSYEQYF
TRBV4-1,.,CASSPRDSGWGTEAFF
TRBV7-2,TRBD1,CASTGGQGSYNEQFF
TRBV10-2,.,CASLGLSSTDTQYF
TRBV5-1,.,CASSLGDPRNTEAFF
TRBV9,TRBD1,CASSPRDRGQETQYF
TRBV7-9,TRBD1,CASSLWTGDGEKLFF
TRBV6-6,.,CASSYGAEYSPLHF
TRBV4-1,.,CASSQLGGEETQYF
TRBV7-9,.,CASSLPAKLYEQYF
TRBV18,.,CASSPPGGENNQPQHF
TRBV11-2,.,CASSQEDSSYNSPLHF
TRBV28,.,CASSLGRYEAFF
TRBV6-1,TRBD1,CASSERGLSNQPQHF
TRBV7-6,TRBD1,CASSLFPGQGAFF
TRBV4-2,TRBD1,CASSQGLTGDTQYF
TRBV4-1,TRBD1,CASSQPGQGYQPQHF
TRBV30,.,CAWSTEEGLGETQYF
TRBV6-1,.,CASALTGFNTEAFF
TRBV19,.,CATLYGGLEEETQYF
TRBV7-2,TRBD2,CASSGKRGHTDTQYF
TRBV2,.,CASSETRGTDTQYF
TRBV6-5,TRBD1,CASRATGGFADTQYF
TRBV30,TRBD1,CAWRQGGAGAEAFF
TRBV19,.,CASSIGGDTEAFF
TRBV2,.,CASSEGGVVIGEQYF
TRBV7-6,TRBD1,CASSLVAQGGSGNTIYF
TRBV27,TRBD2,CASSPGTSWDTQYF
TRBV13,.,CASSPRNVGTQYF
TRBV7-6,TRBD1,CASSRDRTLGYTF
TRBV2,.,CASEAAGGGIETQYF
TRBV5-8,.,CASSFIPGITDTQYF
TRBV28,TRBD2,CAIKRGTSLTDTQYF
TRBV7-2,.,CASSLASGGASYEQYF
TRBV6-1,.,CASSERGIRGQPQHF
TRBV7-2,.,CASSSRGAGSYTF
TRBV27,.,CASSLNFYNEQFF
TRBV18,.,CASSPGPWETQYF
TRBV29-1,TRBD1,CSASGGSNTEAFF
TRBV19,.,CASSIAAGNEQYF
TRBV19,TRBD1,CASSRTQGGTEAFF